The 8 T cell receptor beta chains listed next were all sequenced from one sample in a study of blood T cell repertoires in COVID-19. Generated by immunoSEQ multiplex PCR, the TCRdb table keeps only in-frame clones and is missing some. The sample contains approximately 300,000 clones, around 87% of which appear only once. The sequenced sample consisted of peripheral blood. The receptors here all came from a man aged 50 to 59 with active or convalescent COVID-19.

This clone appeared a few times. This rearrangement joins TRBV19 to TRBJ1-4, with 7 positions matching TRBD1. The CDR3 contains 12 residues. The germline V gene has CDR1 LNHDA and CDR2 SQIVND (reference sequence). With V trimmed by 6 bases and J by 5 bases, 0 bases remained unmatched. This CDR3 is CASRTGNEKLFF. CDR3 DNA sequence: TGTGCCAGTAGGACAGGGAATGAAAAACTGTTTTTT. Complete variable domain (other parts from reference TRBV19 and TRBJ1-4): DGGITQSPKYLFRKEGQNVTLSCEQNLNHDAMYWYRQDPGQGLRLIYYSQIVNDFQKGDIAEGYSVSREKKESFPLTVTSAQKNPTAFYLCASRTGNEKLFFGSGTQLSVL.

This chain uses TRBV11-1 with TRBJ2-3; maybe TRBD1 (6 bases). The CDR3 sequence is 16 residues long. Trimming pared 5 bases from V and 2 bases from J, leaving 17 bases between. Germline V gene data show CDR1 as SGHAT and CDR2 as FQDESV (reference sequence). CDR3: CASSPQGPYLTDTQYF. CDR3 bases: TGTGCCAGCAGCCCACAGGGCCCCTATCTCACAGATACGCAGTATTTT.

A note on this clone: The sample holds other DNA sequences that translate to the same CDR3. CDR3 bases: TGTGCCAGCAGTGAAGCCAGGGGAGATCAGCCCCAGCATTTT. Protein product: CASSEARGDQPQHF. The rearrangement joins TRBV2 to TRBJ1-5; D may be TRBD1 (6 bases). The CDR3 covers 14 residues. Germline lookup yields CDR1 SNHLY and CDR2 FYNNEI. V lost 0 bases, J lost 5 bases, and 8 bases lay in between.

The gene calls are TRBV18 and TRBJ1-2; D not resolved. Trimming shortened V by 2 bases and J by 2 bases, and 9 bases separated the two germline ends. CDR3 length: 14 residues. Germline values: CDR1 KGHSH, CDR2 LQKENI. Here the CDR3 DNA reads TGTGCCAGCTCACCAGTTGAGGGAAACTATGGCTACACCTTC. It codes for CASSPVEGNYGYTF.

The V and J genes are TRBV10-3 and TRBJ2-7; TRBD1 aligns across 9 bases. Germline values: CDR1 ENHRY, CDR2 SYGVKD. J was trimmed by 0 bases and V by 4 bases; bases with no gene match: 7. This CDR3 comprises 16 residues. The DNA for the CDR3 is TGTGCCATCAGTGCCCGGGGGACAGGGAGCTCCTACGAGCAGTACTTC. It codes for CAISARGTGSSYEQYF.

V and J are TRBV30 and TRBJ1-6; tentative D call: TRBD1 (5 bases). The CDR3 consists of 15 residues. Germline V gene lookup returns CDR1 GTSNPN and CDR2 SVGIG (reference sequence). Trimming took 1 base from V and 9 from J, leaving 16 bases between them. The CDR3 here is CAWSALFGGTSPLHF. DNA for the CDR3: TGTGCCTGGAGTGCCCTTTTTGGGGGGACTTCACCCCTCCACTTT.

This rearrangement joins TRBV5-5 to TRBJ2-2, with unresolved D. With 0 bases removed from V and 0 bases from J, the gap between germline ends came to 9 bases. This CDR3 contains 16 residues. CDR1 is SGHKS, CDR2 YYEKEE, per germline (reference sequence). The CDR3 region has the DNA TGTGCCAGCAGCTTGGGGCCAGGCGCGAACACCGGGGAGCTGTTTTTT. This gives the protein CASSLGPGANTGELFF. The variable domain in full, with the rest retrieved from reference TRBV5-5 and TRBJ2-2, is DAGVTQSPTHLIKTRGQQVTLRCSPISGHKSVSWYQQVLGQGPQFIFQYYEKEERGRGNFPDRFSARQFPNYSSELNVNALLLGDSALYLCASSLGPGANTGELFFGEGSRLTVL.

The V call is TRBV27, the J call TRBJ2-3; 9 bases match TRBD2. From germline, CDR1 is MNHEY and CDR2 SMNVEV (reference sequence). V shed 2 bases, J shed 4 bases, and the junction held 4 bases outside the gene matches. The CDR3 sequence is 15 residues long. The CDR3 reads CASSLRTSDADTQYF. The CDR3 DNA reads TGTGCCAGCAGTTTACGGACTAGCGACGCAGATACGCAGTATTTT.